This is a list of T cell receptor beta chains from one sample in a study of blood T cell repertoires in COVID-19. Some clones are missing from TCRdb's copy, which holds only in-frame ones; the method was immunoSEQ multiplex PCR. The data contain roughly 50,000 clones, roughly 85% of them singletons. Sequencing was done on a sample of peripheral blood. The origin of the receptors is a human donor in a cohort sampled during active COVID-19. Each CDR3 is given with its conserved first and last residue. The D gene is left open where the match is weak. Not all rows give a size; the values are once, few, many and, for expanded clones, a class.

j_call	v_call	d_call	clone_size	cdr3_aa	cdr3_nt
TRBJ2-7	TRBV6-5	-	-	CASSSGAKGYEQYF	TGTGCCAGCAGTTCGGGAGCGAAAGGCTACGAGCAGTACTTC
TRBJ2-3	TRBV4-3	TRBD2	-	CASSQDSQRGLLSTDTQYF	TGCGCCAGCAGCCAAGATTCCCAGCGGGGGCTGCTTAGCACAGATACGCAGTATTTT
TRBJ2-6	TRBV4-2	TRBD2	-	CASSQGDAAGGSGANVLTF	TGTGCCAGCAGCCAAGGAGATGCGGCGGGGGGCTCTGGGGCCAACGTCCTGACTTTC
TRBJ1-1	TRBV29-1	TRBD1	-	CSVEVTGQGINTEAFF	TGCAGCGTTGAGGTAACGGGACAGGGTATTAACACTGAAGCTTTCTTT
TRBJ1-2	TRBV6-5	-	-	CASRQTVGRYGYTF	TGTGCCAGCAGGCAGACAGTGGGGCGATATGGCTACACCTTC
TRBJ1-5	TRBV9	-	-	CASSVAGGRGQPQHF	TGTGCCAGCAGCGTAGCCGGGGGGCGGGGGCAGCCCCAGCATTTT
TRBJ2-2	TRBV6-5	TRBD1	-	CASNRGQQRTGELFF	TGTGCCAGCAATAGGGGACAGCAAAGAACCGGGGAGCTGTTTTTT
TRBJ1-2	TRBV2	-	-	CASSPDRNYGYTF	TGTGCCAGCAGCCCTGACAGGAACTATGGCTACACCTTC
TRBJ1-5	TRBV5-5	-	-	CASSLTGTLGDQPQHF	TGTGCCAGCAGCCTCACCGGGACTTTAGGGGATCAGCCCCAGCATTTT
TRBJ2-7	TRBV5-1	TRBD1	-	CASSLGDREYEQYF	TGCGCCAGCAGCTTGGGGGACAGGGAATACGAGCAGTACTTC
TRBJ2-5	TRBV6-2/TRBV6-3	TRBD1	-	CASSTGTGDSETQYF	TGTGCCAGCAGTACCGGGACAGGGGATTCGGAGACCCAGTACTTC
TRBJ2-1	TRBV5-4	TRBD2	-	CALGPSGESEQFF	TGTGCCTTAGGCCCTAGCGGGGAGAGTGAGCAGTTCTTC
TRBJ1-1	TRBV3-1/TRBV3-2	TRBD1	few	CASSPRDRVEAFF	TGTGCCAGCAGCCCACGGGACAGGGTCGAAGCTTTCTTT
TRBJ2-2	TRBV14	-	-	CASSQVWPGELFF	TGTGCCAGCAGCCAAGTCTGGCCCGGGGAGCTGTTTTTT
TRBJ1-5	TRBV6-5	-	-	CASRRQSQGDQPQHF	TGTGCCAGCAGGAGGCAGAGTCAAGGAGATCAGCCCCAGCATTTT
TRBJ2-3	TRBV20-1	-	-	CSASFSDTQYF	TGCAGTGCTAGTTTCTCAGATACGCAGTATTTT
TRBJ2-3	TRBV4-2	TRBD2	-	CASSQPYGTSGGGSQDTQYF	TGTGCCAGCAGCCAACCATACGGGACTAGCGGGGGCGGGTCACAAGATACGCAGTATTTT
TRBJ1-6	TRBV11-1	TRBD1	-	CASSRTGNNSPLHF	TGTGCCAGCAGCCGGACAGGGAATAATTCACCCCTCCACTTT
TRBJ2-7	TRBV18	TRBD1	-	CASSPNGTGNNEQYF	TGTGCCAGCTCACCCAATGGGACAGGGAACAACGAGCAGTACTTC
TRBJ1-2	TRBV6-4	-	-	CASSVEKGSSGYTF	TGTGCCAGCAGTGTGGAAAAGGGGTCTAGTGGCTACACCTTC
TRBJ2-6	TRBV7-2	-	-	CASSSRPGTGANVLTF	TGTGCCAGCAGCTCGAGACCCGGGACAGGGGCCAACGTCCTGACTTTC
TRBJ2-7	TRBV14	-	-	CASSQDTGIYEQYF	TGTGCCAGCAGCCAAGATACGGGGATCTACGAGCAGTACTTC
TRBJ2-1	TRBV11-2	TRBD2	-	CASRRLAGGSYNEQFF	TGTGCCAGCAGACGCCTAGCGGGGGGTTCCTACAATGAGCAGTTCTTC
TRBJ1-6	TRBV19	TRBD1	-	CASSGTGIPPLHF	TGTGCCTCTTCCGGGACAGGTATCCCACCCCTCCACTTT
TRBJ1-5	TRBV5-1	-	-	CASSLDTRSQPQHF	TGCGCCAGCAGCCTCGACACCCGTTCCCAGCCCCAGCATTTT
TRBJ1-2	TRBV10-3	TRBD1	-	CAISETTGTGHPGYTF	TGTGCCATCAGTGAAACAACCGGGACAGGGCATCCTGGCTACACCTTC
TRBJ2-3	TRBV4-3	-	-	CASSQGGSGADTQYF	TGCGCCAGCAGCCAAGGTGGTAGCGGCGCAGATACGCAGTATTTT
TRBJ1-2	TRBV6-6	-	-	CASTASGLGYGYTF	TGTGCCAGCACCGCCTCGGGGTTAGGATATGGCTACACCTTC
TRBJ1-1	TRBV27	TRBD1	-	CASSVTGRFTEAFF	TGTGCCAGCAGCGTGACAGGGAGATTTACTGAAGCTTTCTTT
TRBJ2-1	TRBV6-5	TRBD1	many	CASSYSNRGPYNEQFF	TGTGCCAGCAGTTACTCGAACAGGGGGCCGTACAATGAGCAGTTCTTC
TRBJ1-1	TRBV5-8	TRBD1	-	CASSLGNFRDRGTEAFF	TGTGCCAGCAGCCTTGGAAACTTCCGGGACAGGGGGACTGAAGCTTTCTTT
TRBJ1-2	TRBV12-3/TRBV12-4	-	-	CASSLGGTSGSNF	TGTGCCAGCAGTTTAGGAGGGACATCCGGATCTAACTTC
TRBJ1-1	TRBV5-6	TRBD1	-	CASSLVGGNTEAFF	TGTGCCAGCAGCTTGGTAGGGGGCAACACTGAAGCTTTCTTT
TRBJ2-1	TRBV14	-	once	CASSQLLGLSSYNEQFF	TGTGCCAGCAGCCAGTTACTTGGACTTAGCTCCTACAATGAGCAGTTCTTC
TRBJ1-2	TRBV21-1	-	-	CASSKYRDSYTF	TGTGCCAGCAGCAAATATCGGGACTCCTACACCTTC
TRBJ1-2	TRBV6-5	-	-	CASSYVQGGGYTF	TGTGCCAGCAGTTACGTCCAGGGCGGCGGCTACACCTTC
TRBJ2-7	TRBV5-6	TRBD1	-	CASSHGQGNEQYF	TGTGCCAGCAGCCATGGACAGGGAAACGAGCAGTACTTC
TRBJ2-1	TRBV28	TRBD1	-	CASLPGQVYHEQFF	TGTGCCAGCCTGCCGGGACAGGTTTACCATGAGCAGTTCTTC
TRBJ1-2	TRBV6-2/TRBV6-3	TRBD1	-	CASSFEGTGDGYTF	TGTGCCAGCAGTTTCGAAGGGACAGGGGATGGCTACACCTTC
TRBJ1-6	TRBV6-1	TRBD1	-	CASSEAGGWNSPLHF	TGTGCCAGCAGTGAAGCAGGGGGCTGGAATTCACCCCTCCACTTT
TRBJ1-2	TRBV9	-	once	CASSVDYGQRGVGYTF	TGTGCCAGCAGCGTAGATTACGGACAGAGGGGAGTTGGCTACACCTTC
TRBJ1-1	TRBV7-9	TRBD1	-	CASSPRTGEAEAFF	TGTGCCAGCAGCCCACGGACAGGGGAAGCTGAAGCTTTCTTT
TRBJ2-1	TRBV3-1/TRBV3-2	TRBD2	-	CASSLPGGSYNEQFF	TGTGCCAGCAGCCTTCCGGGGGGCTCCTACAATGAGCAGTTCTTC
TRBJ1-2	TRBV5-6	TRBD1	-	CASSPRDRLFYGYTF	TGTGCCAGCAGCCCCCGGGACAGGCTATTCTATGGCTACACCTTC
TRBJ1-2	TRBV5-4	-	-	CASSPREGRNYGYTF	TGTGCCAGCAGCCCCAGGGAGGGGCGGAACTATGGCTACACCTTC
TRBJ2-7	TRBV19	TRBD1	-	CASARQGPYEQYF	TGTGCCAGTGCCAGACAGGGCCCCTACGAGCAGTACTTC
TRBJ2-7	TRBV6-2/TRBV6-3	-	few	CASSYRGQYEQYF	TGTGCCAGCAGTTACCGAGGACAGTACGAGCAGTACTTC
TRBJ1-5	TRBV19	-	-	CASSMRAEDQPQHF	TGTGCCAGTAGTATGAGGGCAGAAGATCAGCCCCAGCATTTT